One sample yielded the 22 T cell receptor beta chains listed below, sequenced in a study of T cell responses to AZD1222 COVID-19 vaccine. Profiling relied on immunoSEQ multiplex PCR, and the TCRdb table lists in-frame clones only, not all of them. The sample records about 140,000 clones, around 93% being singletons. Here the sequenced sample was peripheral blood, taken 28 days after the second AZD1222 dose. The receptors shown here come from an adult who received the AZD1222 COVID-19 vaccine.

The chain carries TRBV3-1 (or the pseudogene TRBV3-2) and TRBJ2-1; D not resolved. Between the trimmed V and J ends, which lost 0 bases and 8 bases, there was a span of 14 bases. Germline V lookup: CDR1 LGHDT, CDR2 YNNKEL (reference sequence). The CDR3 contains 15 residues. CDR3 sequence: CASSQDPSLTDEQFF. CDR3 nucleotide sequence: TGTGCCAGCAGCCAAGACCCCTCCCTCACGGATGAGCAGTTCTTC.

This clone came up once. This chain links TRBV6-5 with TRBJ2-5; D gene ambiguous. Per germline, CDR1 MNHEY and CDR2 SVGAGI. Trimming took 0 bases from V and 2 from J, leaving 7 bases between them. The CDR3 length is 14 residues. CDR3: CASSYSIQQETQYF. DNA for the CDR3: TGTGCCAGCAGTTACTCGATACAGCAAGAGACCCAGTACTTC.

This chain links TRBV30 with TRBJ1-6; possible D gene TRBD1, 6 bases. Germline CDR1 GTSNPN, CDR2 SVGIG (reference sequence). The CDR3 is 12 residues long. The V gene lost 2 bases and the J gene lost 10 bases, with 9 bases spanning the gap. The CDR3 region is CAWSTGQSPLHF. DNA of the CDR3: TGTGCCTGGAGTACAGGGCAATCACCCCTCCACTTT.

The chain joins TRBV5-4 to TRBJ2-1; D not resolved. Trimming pared 4 bases from V and 5 bases from J, leaving 16 bases between. Looked up from germline, CDR1 is SGHNT and CDR2 is YYREEE (reference sequence). CDR3 length: 15 residues. The CDR3 here is CASSLGSVGNNEQFF. In DNA form, the CDR3 reads TGTGCCAGCAGCCTGGGGTCAGTGGGAAACAATGAGCAGTTCTTC.

The chain is built from TRBV14 and TRBJ1-1, with a tentative D call TRBD1 (6 bases). Germline CDR1 reads SGHDN; CDR2 reads FVKESK. The V gene lost 0 bases and the J gene lost 10 bases, with 12 bases spanning the gap. The CDR3 runs 13 residues. The CDR3 DNA sequence: TGTGCCAGCAGCCAAGATGTCAGGGGAGGAGCTTTCTTT. It yields the protein CASSQDVRGGAFF. The full variable domain, completed using reference TRBV14 and TRBJ1-1, is EAGVTQFPSHSVIEKGQTVTLRCDPISGHDNLYWYRRVMGKEIKFLLHFVKESKQDESGMPNNRFLAERTGGTYSTLKVQPAELEDSGVYFCASSQDVRGGAFFGQGTRLTVV.

In DNA, the CDR3 is TGTGCCAGTGAATCCCCGGTGGGCAGGACTGAAGCTTTCTTT. Its protein product is CASESPVGRTEAFF. The chain combines TRBV6-5 with TRBJ1-1; D remains ambiguous. V gave up 9 bases and J gave up 5 bases, with 19 bases separating them. Germline lookup yields CDR1 MNHEY and CDR2 SVGAGI. The CDR3 totals 14 residues.

This clone was found once. This chain connects TRBV13 to TRBJ1-1; D gene ambiguous. The CDR3 length is 15 residues. Trimming cost V 4 bases and J 0 bases, with 12 bases left between them. CDR1 PRHDT and CDR2 FYEKMQ come from the germline V gene (reference sequence). The CDR3 nucleotides read TGTGCCAGCAGCTCCCGCCGCGGGATGAACACTGAAGCTTTCTTT. Its protein product is CASSSRRGMNTEAFF.

This clone came up once. This sequence joins TRBV28 and TRBJ2-4, with 7 bases lining up with TRBD1. CDR3 length equals 14 residues. Per the germline V gene, CDR1 is MDHEN and CDR2 is SYDVKM. Losses at the gene ends were 7 bases for V and 8 bases for J; bases not matched to a gene: 11. CDR3: CASNTGALGDIQYF. The CDR3 DNA follows: TGTGCCAGCAATACAGGGGCCCTGGGGGACATTCAGTACTTC.

The rearrangement joins TRBV28 to TRBJ2-5, with D maybe TRBD2 (6 bases). The CDR3 runs 14 residues. Trimming took 2 bases from V and 1 from J, leaving 8 bases between them. Per the germline V gene, CDR1 is MDHEN and CDR2 is SYDVKM. CDR3 residues: CASSLRDFQETQYF. CDR3 in DNA: TGTGCCAGCAGTTTACGGGACTTCCAAGAGACCCAGTACTTC.

The chain has TRBV5-1 and TRBJ1-4; weak D call: TRBD1 (6 bases). The germline V gene has CDR1 SGHRS and CDR2 YFSETQ. The CDR3 extends over 15 amino acids. Trimming removed 6 bases at V and 5 bases at J, with 17 bases between. DNA for the CDR3: TGCGCCAGCAAACCTCGTAGGGGGGTAAATGAAAAACTGTTTTTT. Protein sequence: CASKPRRGVNEKLFF.

Concerning this clone itself: Its ends do not fully match the called genes, so a read error is possible. The chain uses TRBV28 and TRBJ1-1, with a possible D match to TRBD1 (5 bases). Germline loops: CDR1 MDHEN, CDR2 SYDVKM. There are 12 residues in the CDR3. The CDR3 DNA reads TGTGCCAGCGGAATACCCGGGACTGGAGCTTTCTTT. It codes for CASGIPGTGAFF.

The chain recombines TRBV2 with TRBJ1-1; D possibly corresponds to TRBD1 (5 bases). Germline V CDR1 and CDR2: SNHLY, FYNNEI. CDR3 length equals 12 residues. Trimming shortened V by 8 bases and J by 5 bases, and 12 bases separated the two germline ends. Written as DNA, the CDR3 is TGTGCCAGCGGGGCACCAGGTACTGAAGCTTTCTTT. Its translation is CASGAPGTEAFF.

This chain connects TRBV5-1 to TRBJ2-2; 7 nucleotides line up with TRBD1. Unmatched junction bases numbered 5, after V lost 4 bases and J lost 2 bases. Germline values: CDR1 SGHRS, CDR2 YFSETQ. The CDR3 contains 15 residues. DNA for the CDR3: TGCGCCAGCAGCACCGGGACAGCTAACACCGGGGAGCTGTTTTTT. Protein product: CASSTGTANTGELFF.

V is TRBV12-2 and J is TRBJ1-5; the table assigns TRBD1, which was not confirmed against the DNA. TRBV12-2 is given as a pseudogene. The CDR3 runs to 21 residues. In nucleotides, the CDR3 is TGTGCAAGTCGCTTTGGTGGGCTCCCGGGACAGGGGGCTTTGGGCAATCAGCCCCAGCATTTT. Amino acids: CASRFGGLPGQGALGNQPQHF.

This clone was recorded only once. This chain joins TRBV27 and TRBJ2-7; D unresolved. Per the germline V gene, CDR1 is MNHEY and CDR2 is SMNVEV (reference sequence). CDR3 size: 15 residues. V lost 1 base, J lost 2 bases, and 12 bases lay in between. The CDR3 region is CASSLWAENPYEQYF. The CDR3 DNA reads as TGTGCCAGCAGTTTATGGGCGGAGAACCCCTACGAGCAGTACTTC.

The genes are TRBV19 and TRBJ2-3; the match to TRBD2 covers 13 bases. This CDR3 has 16 residues. The germline V gene encodes CDR1 LNHDA and CDR2 SQIVND (reference sequence). The junction had 3 bases not matched to a gene; V was cut back by 2 bases and J by 4 bases. The CDR3 loop reads CASSIRTSGSSDTQYF. The CDR3 DNA follows: TGTGCCAGTAGTATAAGGACTAGCGGGAGCTCAGATACGCAGTATTTT.

J is TRBJ1-5 and V is TRBV28, with D tentatively TRBD1 (5 bases). Germline CDR1 reads MDHEN; CDR2 reads SYDVKM. The CDR3 has 16 amino acids. Between the trimmed V and J ends, which lost 6 bases and 3 bases, there was a span of 18 bases. The CDR3 loop is CASRPYGGGSNQPQHF. CDR3 DNA sequence: TGTGCCAGCAGGCCATACGGGGGTGGGTCCAATCAGCCCCAGCATTTT.

In DNA form, the CDR3 reads TGTGCCAGCAGTTATGGACGCGCTAACTATGGCTACACCTTC. This gives the protein CASSYGRANYGYTF. The rearrangement links TRBV6-5 to TRBJ1-2; D uncertain. CDR1 is MNHEY and CDR2 is SVGAGI in the germline V gene. This CDR3 is built from 14 residues. V was shortened by 3 bases and J by 0 bases, with 8 bases between the two germline ends.

V gene TRBV13 combines with J gene TRBJ1-2; a possible D gene is TRBD1 (5 bases). This CDR3 contains 12 residues. The V gene's germline CDR1 is PRHDT and CDR2 FYEKMQ (reference sequence). The V end lost 5 bases, the J end lost 8 bases, and 12 bases lay between the germline ends. The DNA of the CDR3 is TGTGCCAGCAGCCCCAGACAGACAGGCTACACCTTC. Residues: CASSPRQTGYTF.

The rearrangement joins TRBV6-1 to TRBJ1-4; D remains ambiguous. The V gene's germline CDR1 is MNHNS and CDR2 SASEGT. Trimming stripped 2 bases from V and 0 bases from J, with 7 bases between. The length of the CDR3 is 15 residues. The CDR3 spells CASSESDATNEKLFF. As DNA, the CDR3 is TGTGCCAGCAGTGAAAGTGACGCAACTAATGAAAAACTGTTTTTT.

The V and J genes are TRBV19 and TRBJ2-7, with 9 bases matching TRBD1. CDR3 size: 15 residues. Germline assignment: CDR1 LNHDA and CDR2 SQIVND (reference sequence). With 0 bases clipped from V and 2 bases from J, the junction kept 2 bases outside the gene matches. CDR3 sequence (DNA): TGTGCCAGTAGTATAGACGGGACAGGGACCTACGAGCAGTACTTC. Amino acids: CASSIDGTGTYEQYF.

The rearrangement uses TRBV5-5 and TRBJ2-2; no firm D call. V shed 4 bases and J shed 5 bases, with 3 bases lying between them. The CDR3 runs 11 residues. Germline assignment: CDR1 SGHKS and CDR2 YYEKEE (reference sequence). In nucleotides, the CDR3 is TGTGCCAGCAGCAGAACCGGGGAGCTGTTTTTT. It codes for CASSRTGELFF.